Described below is a single T cell receptor beta chain sequence and its context. It was negative isolation that provided the CD8+ and CD4+ T cells, whereas TEMRA cells were enriched by FACS. The record originates from a study of CD8 T cells in Susac syndrome. The RNA input was about 0.5 to 1 ug, and it was reverse transcribed with random hexamers. With immunoSEQ multiplex PCR, TCR beta CDR3 was amplified across 54 Vbeta and 13 Jbeta. TCRdb analysed the immunoSEQ multiplex PCR reads with MiXCR anew, one entry per CDR3 protein. The sample shows around 300,000 distinct CDR3 sequences, roughly 94% of them seen only once. CDR3 length: 13 residues. Germline V gene lookup returns CDR1 DFQATT and CDR2 SNEGSKA (reference sequence). Trimming stripped 2 bases from V and 2 bases from J, with 8 bases between.

The sequenced sample was CD4+ T cells from PBMCs. This receptor was taken from a human donor with multiple sclerosis. The rearrangement links TRBV20-1 to TRBJ2-3; a possible D gene is TRBD2 (5 bases). CDR3 region: CSARTDSTDTQYF. The CDR3 region has the DNA TGCAGTGCTAGAACGGACTCCACAGATACGCAGTATTTT.